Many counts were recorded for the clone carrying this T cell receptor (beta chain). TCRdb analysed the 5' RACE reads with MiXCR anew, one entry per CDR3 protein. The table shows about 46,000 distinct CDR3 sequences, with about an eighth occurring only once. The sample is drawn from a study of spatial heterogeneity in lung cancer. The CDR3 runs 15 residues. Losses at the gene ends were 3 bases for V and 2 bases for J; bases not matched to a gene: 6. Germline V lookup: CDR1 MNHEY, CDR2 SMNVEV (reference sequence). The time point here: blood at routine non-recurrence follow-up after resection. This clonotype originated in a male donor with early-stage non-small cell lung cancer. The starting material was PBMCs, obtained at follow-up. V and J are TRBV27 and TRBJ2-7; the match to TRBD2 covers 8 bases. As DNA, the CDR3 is TGTGCCAGCAGTTTCGGTCTAGCGGGCACCTACGAGCAGTACTTC. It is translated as CASSFGLAGTYEQYF.